This T cell receptor beta chain is from a study of blood T cell repertoires in COVID-19 (dated by TCRdb to the early 2020s). With respect to the entire study: Samples from collaborators originated in the United States, Italy and Spain and spanned both the acute and convalescent phases of COVID-19. The material from the prospective study consisted of cDNA or gDNA derived from T cells, B-cell-depleted T cells, or PBMCs. A de-identified subject ID, COVID-19 status, age in years and sex were almost always included in the sample metadata. Subjects who had been exposed to COVID-19, were actively infected with it, or had recovered from it provided the deeply sampled blood TCRbeta repertoires that made up the dataset. The repertoires were released in a freely available public database intended as a resource for research on the immune response to SARS-CoV-2. Where HLA class I and class II types were available, the types were taken from metadata supplied by the sample provider, not from assay-based typing. Samples came from the ongoing ImmuneRACE study (first 160 participants) plus 1,254 subjects from 6 global collaborators.

Concerning this clone itself: No cognate antigen has been identified for it. No qualities accompany the bases; no much larger clone lies one base away.

Overall results and qualifications from the work: How much clinical and demographic metadata was included differed by source and by participant, and the metadata was provided uncurated.

Between the V and J ends, shortened by 3 bases and 6 bases respectively, the junction contains 13 bases. There are 13 amino acids in the CDR3, from cysteine to phenylalanine inclusive. Only CDR3 DNA remains: 39 bases, in frame from the first base. The germline V gene (reference sequence) yields SGHNT for CDR1 and YYREEE for CDR2. Participants in the prospective study were enrolled through a virtual design, were aged about 18 to 100 years, and lived in roughly 24 United States geographic areas. In the prospective study, participants were assigned to cohorts based on the clinical history participants reported in a screening survey and a study questionnaire. Recovered participants in ImmuneRACE Cohort 3 were defined as having two consecutive negative NP/OP PCR tests, clearance from a healthcare professional, or resolution of symptoms. Mobile phlebotomists in the prospective study collected whole blood, serum and a nasopharyngeal or oropharyngeal swab from every participant. Prospective study participants could optionally give additional blood draws and questionnaires over an approximately two-month period. Before DNA extraction, prospective study blood samples were shipped either frozen or at room temperature.

The immunoSEQ Assay, a bias-controlled multiplex PCR, was used to amplify TCRbeta CDR3 regions from genomic DNA. Under the source paper's analysis protocol: Nucleated cell counts per sample were estimated from amplification of reference gene primers within the assay. To quantify the absolute abundance of each unique TCRbeta CDR3 rearrangement, sequence reads were collapsed and filtered. For each sample, productive Simpson clonality was calculated by taking the square root of Simpson's diversity index across productive rearrangements. The immuneACCESS repertoire file appears here via TCRdb, limited to in-frame rearrangements. These files lack a portion of the clones; in checked studies, under half of the deficit traces to unresolved V genes, and the cause of the others is not known. The V and J calls and clone size are taken from that table; D and trimming were inferred from the DNA. Within this sample are about 480,000 clones, with approximately 90% of them counted one time only. Jointly, the top ten make up approximately 1.8% of the sample.

The receptor comes from a woman between 40 and 55 years old who had recovered from COVID-19. The sequence joins TRBV5-4 to TRBJ2-7; TRBD2 could be the D gene, as 6 bases match. Sequences were obtained from PBMCs or T cells enriched from blood (not recorded which). The CDR3 is CASSSKTSSEQYF. The sequenced DNA: TGTGCCAGCAGCTCCAAGACTAGTTCCGAGCAGTACTTC.